What follows is one T cell receptor (beta chain) and its context. The antigen remains unidentified. As for treatment: roughly ten-day PBMC culture with coronavirus spike peptide pools or control peptides (ViraFEST assay). Collection of the unexposed donor's CD4+ T cells took place before the COVID-19 pandemic (2011-2018). The data originate from a study of vaccination and CD4 T cells after COVID-19. Study-level background: Cells received overlapping spike peptides from SARS-CoV-2, HCoV-NL63, HCoV-OC43 and HCoV-229E as stimulation.

Researchers used the Oncomine TCR Beta short-read assay to sequence DNA from cultured CD4+ T cells. From the PCR reads, TCRdb called clonotypes with MiXCR, one entry per CDR3 protein. The table has over 7,500 distinct CDR3 sequences, roughly 42% seen once. The CDR3 has 15 amino acids. The V and J ends lost 1 base and 5 bases, in that order; junction bases with no gene match: 6. The V gene's germline CDR1 is MGHRA and CDR2 YSYEKL. Study-level findings and limits: From a median of roughly 21 to 40, SARS-CoV-2-reactive clonotypes increased, though not significantly.

The J gene is TRBJ2-5, the V gene TRBV4-1; TRBD1 matches 8 bases. The clonotype originates from a human donor in good health. Material for sequencing was CD4+ T cells from blood, cultured in vitro. CDR3 nucleotides: TGCGCCAGCAGCCAAGGACAGGGGAGCATCGAGACCCAGTACTTC. Translating it yields CASSQGQGSIETQYF.